This T cell receptor (beta chain) derives from a study of blood T cell repertoires in COVID-19. At the level of the study: Nucleic acid was either cDNA or gDNA, and it came from T cells, B-cell-depleted T cells, or PBMCs.

This CDR3 spans 15 amino acids. The trim removed 4 bases at V and 1 base at J, leaving 2 bases unmatched. CDR1 and CDR2 from the germline V gene are KGHDR and SFDVKD. Produced via immunoSEQ multiplex PCR; TCRdb's table is partial and in-frame only. The sample carries under 45,000 clones, around 85% recorded once. The origin of this receptor is a man in his fifties with active COVID-19. Material for sequencing was peripheral blood. V and J are TRBV24-1 and TRBJ2-3; 9 bases map to TRBD2. As DNA, the CDR3 is TGTGCCACCAGTGAGCCTAGCGGGGGCACAGATACGCAGTATTTT. Translation: CATSEPSGGTDTQYF.